The 30 T cell receptor beta chains reported below all come from one sample, sequenced in a study of T cell repertoires in cytomegalovirus infection (dated by TCRdb to the late 2010s). The sequencer was an Illumina HiSeq 1500. The raw public reads went through TCRdb reprocessing: fastp at Q25, MiXCR clone calling, in-frame beta chains kept. Each entry merges the rows of one CDR3 protein and shows their most common DNA and genes. The sample has some 200,000 distinct CDR3 sequences on record, 8% to 10% of them singletons. The ten biggest clones cover about 4.6% of the sample. The sample comprised PBMCs. These receptor sequences come from a human donor in good health (CMV status not recorded). Some clones in this sample may be carry-over from other donors' samples.

This clonotype was seen more than once but under ten times. The V and J genes are TRBV5-1 and TRBJ2-3; D is undetermined. This CDR3 is built from 14 residues. The V and J ends lost 1 base and 6 bases respectively, with 12 bases between them. CDR1 is SGHRS, CDR2 YFSETQ, per germline. The CDR3 region has the DNA TGCGCCAGCAGCTTGTTGGGTTTCGGGGATACGCAGTATTTT. It encodes CASSLLGFGDTQYF.

This clonotype has a handful of counts. V and J are TRBV12-3 or TRBV12-4 and TRBJ2-1; D perhaps matches TRBD1 (5 bases). The CDR3 runs 14 residues. Trimming took 3 bases from V and 7 from J, leaving 13 bases between them. The CDR3 DNA reads TGTGCCAGCAGTTTTGGGCGCAGGGCGAATGAGCAGTTCTTC. This translates into CASSFGRRANEQFF.

This clonotype came up many times. The rearrangement links TRBV10-3 to TRBJ2-3; perhaps TRBD2 as D (5 bases). The CDR3 is made up of 19 amino acids. The germline gives CDR1 ENHRY, CDR2 SYGVKD. The V gene lost 5 bases and the J gene lost 0 bases, with 24 bases spanning the gap. The DNA of the CDR3 is TGTGCCATCAGTCCCTCGGGCGGGTATCATTATACTAGCACAGATACGCAGTATTTT. This encodes CAISPSGGYHYTSTDTQYF.

In its sample, this clonotype was seen many times. V usage is TRBV7-8 and J usage is TRBJ1-5; D remains ambiguous. This CDR3 has 18 residues. Trimming stripped 1 base from V and 4 bases from J, with 20 bases between. Looked up from germline, CDR1 is SGHVS and CDR2 is FQNEAQ. The CDR3 DNA sequence: TGTGCCAGCAGCTTAGTGGGGTGGGCAGGCCGGAATAATCAGCCCCAGCATTTT. Translating gives CASSLVGWAGRNNQPQHF.

V and J are TRBV7-2 and TRBJ1-3, with D perhaps matching TRBD1 (6 bases). The V end lost 5 bases, the J end lost 2 bases, and 16 bases lay between the germline ends. The V gene's germline CDR1 is SGHTA and CDR2 FQGNSA. The CDR3 sequence is 16 residues long. The CDR3, as DNA: TGTGCCAGCAGCCTTATAGGGGGTTCGACTGGAAACACCATATATTTT. Amino acids: CASSLIGGSTGNTIYF.

This clonotype showed up many times. V gene TRBV7-2 combines with J gene TRBJ1-1, with 7 bases identical to TRBD1. There are 14 residues in the CDR3. Germline trimming cut 5 bases from V and 7 bases from J; bases unmatched to any gene: 10. Germline V gene lookup returns CDR1 SGHTA and CDR2 FQGNSA. The CDR3, as DNA: TGTGCCAGCAGCCTAACGAAAAGGACAGGTGAAGCTTTCTTT. It translates to CASSLTKRTGEAFF.

Ten or more counts support this clonotype. The V call is TRBV7-3, the J call TRBJ2-1; D not resolved. Looked up from germline, CDR1 is SGHTA and CDR2 is FQGTGA. V was pared by 5 bases and J by 10 bases, with 15 bases between. This CDR3 is 13 amino acids long. CDR3 sequence: CASSPSLVGEQFF. DNA for the CDR3: TGTGCCAGCAGCCCTTCGCTAGTTGGCGAGCAGTTCTTC.

V and J are TRBV5-1 and TRBJ2-2, with TRBD2 as a possible D gene (6 bases). This CDR3 spans 12 amino acids. Germline V gene sequence: CDR1 SGHRS, CDR2 YFSETQ. Trimming shortened V by 5 bases and J by 4 bases, and 6 bases separated the two germline ends. The CDR3 DNA is TGCGCCAGCAGGGGAGGCACCGGGGAGCTGTTTTTT. This gives the protein CASRGGTGELFF.

The chain joins TRBV7-9 to TRBJ1-4; D is unclear. Trimming pared 5 bases from V and 7 bases from J, leaving 20 bases between. CDR1 and CDR2 (germline): SEHNR, FQNEAQ (reference sequence). The CDR3 consists of 16 residues. CDR3 in amino acids: CASSTTGGSWGEKLFF. The CDR3 DNA follows: TGTGCCAGCAGCACGACGGGAGGCAGTTGGGGTGAAAAACTGTTTTTT. The complete variable domain, with remaining parts taken from reference TRBV7-9 and TRBJ1-4, reads DTGVSQNPRHKITKRGQNVTFRCDPISEHNRLYWYRQTLGQGPEFLTYFQNEAQLEKSRLLSDRFSAERPKGSFSTLEIQRTEQGDSAMYLCASSTTGGSWGEKLFFGSGTQLSVL.

In this sample, this clonotype turned up a few times. The chain joins TRBV12-3 or TRBV12-4 to TRBJ1-1; D is ambiguous. V was pared by 5 bases and J by 0 bases, with 16 bases between. The CDR3 sequence is 16 residues long. CDR3 DNA: TGTGCCAGCAGTCCCGTCATATTGCAGTTGAACACTGAAGCTTTCTTT. Its protein product is CASSPVILQLNTEAFF.

This clonotype was detected many times. The DNA of the CDR3 is TGTGCCAGCAGCTTAGTGGGGTTCCGCGTTCTGGCAACTAATGAAAAACTGTTTTTT. Protein product: CASSLVGFRVLATNEKLFF. The rearrangement uses TRBV7-8 and TRBJ1-4; D gene unclear. This CDR3 region has 19 residues. V was clipped by 1 base and J by 0 bases, with 18 bases between them. CDR1 and CDR2 from the germline V gene are SGHVS and FQNEAQ.

The J gene is TRBJ1-5, the V gene TRBV29-1; maybe TRBD1 (6 bases). CDR1 and CDR2 (germline): SQVTM, ANQGSEA. The CDR3 spans 13 residues. The V gene lost 4 bases and the J gene lost 1 base, with 8 bases spanning the gap. CDR3 sequence: CSVVQGSNQPQHF. CDR3 nucleotides: TGCAGCGTTGTTCAGGGGAGCAATCAGCCCCAGCATTTT.

V is TRBV15 and J is TRBJ1-3, with D perhaps TRBD1 (5 bases). Germline V lookup: CDR1 LNHNV, CDR2 YYDKDF (reference sequence). This CDR3 contains 16 residues. V gave up 4 bases and J gave up 0 bases, with 13 bases separating them. The CDR3: CATSTPRDGSGNTIYF. CDR3 nucleotide sequence: TGTGCCACCAGCACACCCCGGGACGGCTCTGGAAACACCATATATTTT.

This clonotype was recorded a few times. This rearrangement joins TRBV28 to TRBJ2-1; D may be TRBD1 (6 bases). The CDR3 length is 13 residues. The germline V gene encodes CDR1 MDHEN and CDR2 SYDVKM. V was shortened by 4 bases and J by 7 bases, with 11 bases between the two germline ends. The CDR3 region has the DNA TGTGCCAGCAGTTCACCGGACAGAAATGAGCAGTTCTTC. Translating gives CASSSPDRNEQFF.

This clonotype was observed at least ten times. The DNA of the CDR3 is TGTGCCAGCAGCGTACGGTCGCTCAATGAGCAGTTCTTC. It yields the protein CASSVRSLNEQFF. This sequence joins TRBV7-2 and TRBJ2-1, with unresolved D. V dropped 5 bases and J dropped 6 bases, with 11 bases sitting between them. CDR1 is SGHTA and CDR2 is FQGNSA in the germline V gene. The CDR3 extends over 13 amino acids.

This rearrangement joins TRBV12-3 or TRBV12-4 to TRBJ2-3; the match to TRBD1 covers 8 bases. The CDR3 runs 14 residues. V gave up 5 bases and J gave up 6 bases; unmatched junction bases: 7. CDR3 bases: TGTGCCAGCAGTAGTGGACAGGGAATGGATACGCAGTATTTT. As protein: CASSSGQGMDTQYF.

This clonotype was found a few times. This rearrangement joins TRBV28 to TRBJ2-7; the D gene is possibly TRBD1 (7 bases). Germline V gives CDR1 MDHEN, CDR2 SYDVKM. This CDR3 spans 15 amino acids. V was pared by 5 bases and J by 5 bases, with 19 bases between. CDR3 loop: CASSPQTGRKNEQYF. The CDR3 DNA follows: TGTGCCAGCAGTCCCCAGACAGGGAGGAAGAACGAGCAGTACTTC.

This clonotype was counted many times. The chain is built from TRBV6-1 and TRBJ2-1; 7 bases are shared with TRBD1. The CDR3 is made up of 16 amino acids. The germline CDR1 and CDR2 sequences are MNHNS and SASEGT. Losses at the gene ends were 6 bases for V and 2 bases for J; bases not matched to a gene: 10. The chain's CDR3 is CASRRTGIGPYNEQFF. Here the CDR3 DNA reads TGTGCCAGCAGACGGACAGGAATCGGACCCTACAATGAGCAGTTCTTC.

V and J are TRBV9 and TRBJ2-1; D is undetermined. Germline V gene lookup returns CDR1 SGDLS and CDR2 YYNGEE. The germline V and J ends were trimmed by 0 bases and 3 bases, with 10 bases remaining between them. The CDR3 has 15 residues. The CDR3 coding sequence is TGTGCCAGCAGCGTAGGCTCTGGAAGCTACAATGAGCAGTTCTTC. Protein: CASSVGSGSYNEQFF.

The table lists this clonotype with many counts. The rearrangement links TRBV25-1 to TRBJ1-1, with D possibly being TRBD1 (6 bases). CDR3 length equals 13 residues. Trimming removed 3 bases from V and 5 bases from J, with 10 bases in between. Per germline, CDR1 MGHDK and CDR2 SYGVNS. The CDR3 sequence: CASSEGARTEAFF. The CDR3 nucleotides are TGTGCCAGCAGTGAGGGGGCGAGGACTGAAGCTTTCTTT.

This clonotype was found many times. The chain recombines TRBV7-2 with TRBJ2-1; D is possibly TRBD2 (6 bases). The germline V and J ends were trimmed by 3 bases and 0 bases, with 9 bases remaining between them. In germline, CDR1 is SGHTA, CDR2 FQGNSA. The CDR3 totals 15 residues. The CDR3 DNA follows: TGTGCCAGCAGCTTCTACGGGAGCTCCTACAATGAGCAGTTCTTC. The encoded protein is CASSFYGSSYNEQFF.

The chain employs TRBV2 and TRBJ1-1; TRBD1 matches 8 bases. Per the germline V gene, CDR1 is SNHLY and CDR2 is FYNNEI. The V and J ends lost 6 bases and 0 bases, in that order; junction bases with no gene match: 6. The CDR3 runs to 15 residues. CDR3 DNA: TGTGCCAGCAGCCTCCGGGACAGGATGAACACTGAAGCTTTCTTT. It translates to CASSLRDRMNTEAFF.

The V call is TRBV27, the J call TRBJ1-6, with unresolved D. Trimming removed 3 bases at V and 8 bases at J, with 5 bases between. Germline V CDR1 and CDR2: MNHEY, SMNVEV (reference sequence). The CDR3 length is 12 residues. This CDR3 is CASSLADSPLHF. The DNA for the CDR3 is TGTGCCAGCAGTTTGGCGGATTCACCCCTCCACTTT.

This clonotype was seen repeatedly, ten times or more. V gene TRBV29-1 combines with J gene TRBJ2-7; D unclear. CDR1 SQVTM and CDR2 ANQGSEA come from the germline V gene. CDR3 size: 13 residues. Trimming took off 5 bases at V and 2 bases at J, with 13 bases between the two ends. The DNA for the CDR3 is TGCAGCGTTTCTGACGGGTCCGCCTACGAGCAGTACTTC. Encoded protein: CSVSDGSAYEQYF.

This clonotype is termed medium-sized (0.01 to 0.1%). The CDR3 is CASSFYGRGQGGTEAFF. The CDR3, as DNA: TGTGCCAGCAGCTTTTACGGAAGGGGACAGGGAGGCACTGAAGCTTTCTTT. The V and J genes are TRBV7-8 and TRBJ1-1; 9 positions match TRBD1. From germline, CDR1 is SGHVS and CDR2 FQNEAQ. The CDR3 length is 17 residues. The junction had 12 bases not matched to a gene; V was cut back by 3 bases and J by 4 bases.

This clonotype was seen at least ten times. The CDR3 loop reads CASSSGQGKAFF. CDR3 nucleotides: TGTGCCAGCAGTTCGGGACAGGGGAAAGCTTTCTTT. The rearrangement uses TRBV12-3 or TRBV12-4 and TRBJ1-1; 10 positions match TRBD1. There are 12 residues in the CDR3. V was clipped by 4 bases and J by 9 bases; unmatched bases: 2.

The chain employs TRBV4-1 and TRBJ1-2; tentative D call: TRBD1 (6 bases). CDR1 is MGHRA and CDR2 is YSYEKL in the germline V gene. The CDR3 runs 14 residues. The V gene lost 0 bases and the J gene lost 4 bases, with 9 bases spanning the gap. The CDR3 here is CASSQDPQGYGYTF. The CDR3 nucleotides read TGCGCCAGCAGCCAAGATCCACAGGGCTATGGCTACACCTTC.

This clonotype was seen only a few times. CDR3 in amino acids: CASSYLQMSSYEQYF. The DNA for the CDR3 is TGTGCCAGCAGTTACCTACAGATGAGCTCCTACGAGCAGTACTTC. The chain has TRBV6-2 or TRBV6-3 and TRBJ2-7; D not resolved. CDR3 length: 15 amino acids. Germline V gene lookup returns CDR1 MNHEY and CDR2 SVGEGT. With 2 bases removed from V and 0 bases from J, the gap between germline ends came to 11 bases.

In its sample, this clonotype was seen many times. The chain joins TRBV11-3 to TRBJ2-1, with D possibly matching TRBD1 (5 bases). Deletions cut 6 bases from V and 0 bases from J, with 18 bases between. CDR1 is SGHNT and CDR2 is YENEEA in the germline V gene. The CDR3 length is 17 residues. The CDR3 protein is CASSLGAIPGSYNEQFF. CDR3 bases: TGTGCCAGCAGTCTAGGGGCTATCCCTGGCTCCTACAATGAGCAGTTCTTC.

This clonotype has more than one count but fewer than ten. V usage is TRBV7-3 and J usage is TRBJ2-2; 10 nucleotides match TRBD2. The V gene end was trimmed by 2 bases and the J gene end by 5 bases; junction bases not matched to a gene: 5. Germline V CDR1 and CDR2: SGHTA, FQGTGA. The CDR3 loop spans 16 amino acids. CDR3 DNA: TGTGCCAGCAGCTTATTAGCGGGAGGTTCTACCGGGGAGCTGTTTTTT. Protein: CASSLLAGGSTGELFF.